One and the same sample provided the 20 T cell receptor beta chains below, sequenced in a study of post-analysis software for immune sequencing data (dated by TCRdb to about 2015). Libraries were constructed by PCR. Sequenced on an Illumina HiSeq 2500. To reduce PCR and sequencing biases, unique molecular identifiers were incorporated into the TCR beta cDNA libraries. TCRdb reran the public reads through fastp at Q25 and MiXCR, keeping productive beta chains. Rows merge per CDR3 protein into single entries with the most common DNA and genes. For this sample there are roughly 730,000 distinct CDR3 sequences; just under 30% appear just once. Roughly 0.57% of the sample is taken by the ten largest. What the study reported, not specific to this receptor: Patients showed significantly higher frequencies than controls for five TRBV segments, among them TRBV5-6, TRBV5-1 and TRBV20-1.

Their antigens are not known. Input material: blood. The receptors originated from a girl aged 5 to 17 with multiple sclerosis.

The chain links TRBV7-2 to TRBJ2-7, with 10 bases fitting TRBD1. The germline gives CDR1 SGHTA, CDR2 FQGNSA. J was trimmed by 2 bases and V by 4 bases; bases with no gene match: 8. The CDR3 is 16 residues long. In nucleotides, the CDR3 is TGTGCCAGCAGCTGGGGGTCCGGACAGGGGGCCTACGAGCAGTACTTC. It specifies CASSWGSGQGAYEQYF.

This clonotype was detected only a few times. V usage is TRBV29-1 and J usage is TRBJ1-2; D perhaps matches TRBD1 (6 bases). Germline CDR1 reads SQVTM; CDR2 reads ANQGSEA. The CDR3 covers 13 residues. V gave up 4 bases and J gave up 7 bases, with 16 bases separating them. CDR3 nucleotides: TGCAGCGTTGCGGATGGGGGGCGACGTGGCTACACCTTC. Translating gives CSVADGGRRGYTF.

Only a few counts were recorded for this clonotype. CDR3 sequence: CASSPTGTGGMTDTQYF. The CDR3 DNA reads TGCGCCAGCAGCCCTACCGGGACAGGGGGTATGACAGATACGCAGTATTTT. V usage is TRBV10-2 and J usage is TRBJ2-3; 11 positions match TRBD1. This CDR3 contains 17 residues. V was pared by 6 bases and J by 3 bases, with 11 bases of the junction left unmatched. Germline V CDR1 and CDR2: WSHSY, SAAADI.

For this clonotype: The junction departs from the called germline gene at one end, perhaps through a read error. J is TRBJ1-4 and V is TRBV29-1, with a tentative D call TRBD1 (6 bases). Germline CDR1 is SQVTM and CDR2 is ANQGSEA. CDR3 size: 13 residues. DNA for the CDR3: TGCAGCGGGACAGTGGGCGGAGGTGAAGAACTGTTTTTT. Translation gives CSGTVGGGEELFF.

The rearrangement joins TRBV20-1 to TRBJ1-5, with D possibly matching TRBD1 (5 bases). CDR3 length equals 12 residues. Germline CDR1 reads DFQATT; CDR2 reads SNEGSKA (reference sequence). Trimming shortened V by 6 bases and J by 12 bases, and 18 bases separated the two germline ends. CDR3 nucleotide sequence: TGCAGTGCCCAGCTCCGGGTAGGGGTCCAGCATTTT. Its translation is CSAQLRVGVQHF.

This clonotype was detected only a few times. The genes are TRBV20-1 and TRBJ2-1, with 11 bases fitting TRBD2. The germline V gene encodes CDR1 DFQATT and CDR2 SNEGSKA (reference sequence). CDR3 length equals 15 residues. The V gene end was trimmed by 3 bases and the J gene end by 4 bases; junction bases not matched to a gene: 5. In DNA form, the CDR3 reads TGCAGTGCTAGCTGGGGGACTAGCGGTTACAATGAGCAGTTCTTC. Translating gives CSASWGTSGYNEQFF.

The chain is built from TRBV29-1 and TRBJ1-1, with D possibly matching TRBD1 (6 bases). Per germline, CDR1 SQVTM and CDR2 ANQGSEA. CDR3 length equals 16 residues. The germline V and J ends were trimmed by 2 bases and 1 base, with 17 bases remaining between them. The CDR3 spells CSVERILTGTNTEAFF. For the CDR3, the DNA is TGCAGCGTTGAACGGATACTCACAGGGACGAACACTGAAGCTTTCTTT.

This clonotype was counted only a few times. The chain is built from TRBV7-2 and TRBJ2-7, with D unclear. Per the germline V gene, CDR1 is SGHTA and CDR2 is FQGNSA. The V end lost 1 base, the J end lost 6 bases, and 7 bases lay between the germline ends. CDR3 length equals 12 residues. CDR3 sequence (DNA): TGTGCCAGCAGCTTAGTCTTTTCCGAGCAGTACTTC. Residues: CASSLVFSEQYF.

In its sample, this clonotype was seen many times. The J gene is TRBJ2-7, the V gene TRBV20-1; 8 bases match TRBD1. CDR1 is DFQATT and CDR2 is SNEGSKA in the germline V gene (reference sequence). The CDR3 consists of 15 residues. The ends lost 5 bases at V and 3 bases at J; junction bases unmatched: 12. The CDR3 nucleotides read TGCAGTGCTTCGATCCCGGGACAGGAAGGCTACGAGCAGTACTTC. This translates into CSASIPGQEGYEQYF.

This clonotype has just a few counts. The rearrangement links TRBV7-8 to TRBJ2-7; D is ambiguous. V was trimmed by 5 bases and J by 6 bases, leaving 8 bases between them. Germline CDR1 is SGHVS and CDR2 is FQNEAQ. The CDR3 runs 11 residues. The CDR3 nucleotides are TGTGCCAGCAGCCCGACCCGCGAGCAGTACTTC. This encodes CASSPTREQYF.

The chain uses TRBV5-6 and TRBJ1-1; D may be TRBD1 (5 bases). This CDR3 has 15 amino acids. The germline CDR1 and CDR2 sequences are SGHDT and YYEEEE. V was trimmed by 0 bases and J by 6 bases, leaving 15 bases between them. CDR3 region: CASSLEGRVSAEAFF. Written as DNA, the CDR3 is TGTGCCAGCAGCTTGGAAGGCAGGGTTAGCGCTGAAGCTTTCTTT.

This chain joins TRBV9 and TRBJ2-4; 14 bases map to TRBD2. The CDR3 length is 16 residues. Germline CDR1 reads SGDLS; CDR2 reads YYNGEE. J lost 6 bases, V lost 4 bases, and 6 bases had no gene match. CDR3 protein: CASSKGLAGELNIQYF. DNA for the CDR3: TGTGCCAGCAGCAAGGGACTAGCGGGGGAATTAAACATTCAGTACTTC.

The chain links TRBV7-2 to TRBJ1-1; TRBD1 matches at 7 bases. Germline V gene data show CDR1 as SGHTA and CDR2 as FQGNSA. V was clipped by 5 bases and J by 0 bases; unmatched bases: 9. CDR3 size: 16 residues. The CDR3 DNA is TGTGCCAGCAGCGCCCTAACAGGGGCGTTGAACACTGAAGCTTTCTTT. Residues: CASSALTGALNTEAFF.

The chain couples TRBV15 to TRBJ2-1; 11 positions agree with TRBD2. The germline V gene has CDR1 LNHNV and CDR2 YYDKDF (reference sequence). V lost 1 base to trimming and J lost 4 bases; unmatched junction nucleotides: 6. The CDR3 length is 17 residues. The CDR3 loop is CATSRGLSGGAYNEQFF. The CDR3 bases are TGTGCCACCAGCAGAGGACTTAGCGGGGGGGCGTACAATGAGCAGTTCTTC.

Comment on this clonotype: A clone one base away is much larger, so this may be a read error. The J gene is TRBJ2-7, the V gene TRBV10-3, with a weak D call TRBD2 (5 bases). The CDR3 extends over 13 amino acids. Per germline, CDR1 ENHRY and CDR2 SYGVKD. The CDR3 loop is CTINVGSGYEQYF. DNA for the CDR3: TGTACCATCAATGTGGGGAGCGGCTACGAGCAGTACTTC.

The rearrangement joins TRBV18 to TRBJ1-2; D might be TRBD1 (6 bases). Germline lookup yields CDR1 KGHSH and CDR2 LQKENI. Trimming cost V 3 bases and J 8 bases, with 16 bases left between them. The CDR3 length is 14 residues. The CDR3 reads CASSPSRGGNGYTF. The CDR3 nucleotides are TGTGCCAGCTCACCCTCAAGAGGGGGGAACGGCTACACCTTC.

This chain links TRBV5-4 with TRBJ2-1; the match to TRBD2 covers 11 bases. The CDR3 consists of 15 residues. The germline V gene has CDR1 SGHNT and CDR2 YYREEE (reference sequence). Unmatched junction bases numbered 3, after V lost 0 bases and J lost 7 bases. Here the CDR3 reads CASSLASGRRNEQFF. CDR3 coding DNA: TGTGCCAGCAGCTTGGCTAGCGGGAGGAGAAATGAGCAGTTCTTC.

This chain uses TRBV7-2 with TRBJ2-7; D gene uncertain. CDR1 is SGHTA and CDR2 is FQGNSA in the germline V gene. V dropped 3 bases and J dropped 6 bases, with 15 bases sitting between them. The CDR3 totals 14 residues. CDR3 DNA: TGTGCCAGCAGCTTTAGGGCCGTCCCTAGCGAGCAGTACTTC. It is translated as CASSFRAVPSEQYF.

V gene TRBV28 combines with J gene TRBJ1-4; D perhaps matches TRBD1 (6 bases). The CDR3 is 16 residues long. V was clipped by 2 bases and J by 3 bases, with 13 bases between them. The germline V gene has CDR1 MDHEN and CDR2 SYDVKM. CDR3: CASSLGQLAANEKLFF. In DNA, the CDR3 is TGTGCCAGCAGTTTAGGACAGCTCGCAGCTAATGAAAAACTGTTTTTT. The whole variable domain, filled in from reference TRBV28 and TRBJ1-4, reads DVKVTQSSRYLVKRTGEKVFLECVQDMDHENMFWYRQDPGLGLRLIYFSYDVKMKEKGDIPEGYSVSREKKERFSLILESASTNQTSMYLCASSLGQLAANEKLFFGSGTQLSVL.

The V call is TRBV6-5, the J call TRBJ2-1; TRBD1 is a possible D gene (8 bases). Germline values: CDR1 MNHEY, CDR2 SVGAGI. The length of the CDR3 is 18 residues. The ends were cut back, 2 bases at V and 9 bases at J, with 26 bases in the middle. The CDR3 loop is CASSYLGGMNRGRVEQFF. Here the CDR3 DNA reads TGTGCCAGCAGTTACCTGGGGGGAATGAACAGGGGGAGGGTTGAGCAGTTCTTC.